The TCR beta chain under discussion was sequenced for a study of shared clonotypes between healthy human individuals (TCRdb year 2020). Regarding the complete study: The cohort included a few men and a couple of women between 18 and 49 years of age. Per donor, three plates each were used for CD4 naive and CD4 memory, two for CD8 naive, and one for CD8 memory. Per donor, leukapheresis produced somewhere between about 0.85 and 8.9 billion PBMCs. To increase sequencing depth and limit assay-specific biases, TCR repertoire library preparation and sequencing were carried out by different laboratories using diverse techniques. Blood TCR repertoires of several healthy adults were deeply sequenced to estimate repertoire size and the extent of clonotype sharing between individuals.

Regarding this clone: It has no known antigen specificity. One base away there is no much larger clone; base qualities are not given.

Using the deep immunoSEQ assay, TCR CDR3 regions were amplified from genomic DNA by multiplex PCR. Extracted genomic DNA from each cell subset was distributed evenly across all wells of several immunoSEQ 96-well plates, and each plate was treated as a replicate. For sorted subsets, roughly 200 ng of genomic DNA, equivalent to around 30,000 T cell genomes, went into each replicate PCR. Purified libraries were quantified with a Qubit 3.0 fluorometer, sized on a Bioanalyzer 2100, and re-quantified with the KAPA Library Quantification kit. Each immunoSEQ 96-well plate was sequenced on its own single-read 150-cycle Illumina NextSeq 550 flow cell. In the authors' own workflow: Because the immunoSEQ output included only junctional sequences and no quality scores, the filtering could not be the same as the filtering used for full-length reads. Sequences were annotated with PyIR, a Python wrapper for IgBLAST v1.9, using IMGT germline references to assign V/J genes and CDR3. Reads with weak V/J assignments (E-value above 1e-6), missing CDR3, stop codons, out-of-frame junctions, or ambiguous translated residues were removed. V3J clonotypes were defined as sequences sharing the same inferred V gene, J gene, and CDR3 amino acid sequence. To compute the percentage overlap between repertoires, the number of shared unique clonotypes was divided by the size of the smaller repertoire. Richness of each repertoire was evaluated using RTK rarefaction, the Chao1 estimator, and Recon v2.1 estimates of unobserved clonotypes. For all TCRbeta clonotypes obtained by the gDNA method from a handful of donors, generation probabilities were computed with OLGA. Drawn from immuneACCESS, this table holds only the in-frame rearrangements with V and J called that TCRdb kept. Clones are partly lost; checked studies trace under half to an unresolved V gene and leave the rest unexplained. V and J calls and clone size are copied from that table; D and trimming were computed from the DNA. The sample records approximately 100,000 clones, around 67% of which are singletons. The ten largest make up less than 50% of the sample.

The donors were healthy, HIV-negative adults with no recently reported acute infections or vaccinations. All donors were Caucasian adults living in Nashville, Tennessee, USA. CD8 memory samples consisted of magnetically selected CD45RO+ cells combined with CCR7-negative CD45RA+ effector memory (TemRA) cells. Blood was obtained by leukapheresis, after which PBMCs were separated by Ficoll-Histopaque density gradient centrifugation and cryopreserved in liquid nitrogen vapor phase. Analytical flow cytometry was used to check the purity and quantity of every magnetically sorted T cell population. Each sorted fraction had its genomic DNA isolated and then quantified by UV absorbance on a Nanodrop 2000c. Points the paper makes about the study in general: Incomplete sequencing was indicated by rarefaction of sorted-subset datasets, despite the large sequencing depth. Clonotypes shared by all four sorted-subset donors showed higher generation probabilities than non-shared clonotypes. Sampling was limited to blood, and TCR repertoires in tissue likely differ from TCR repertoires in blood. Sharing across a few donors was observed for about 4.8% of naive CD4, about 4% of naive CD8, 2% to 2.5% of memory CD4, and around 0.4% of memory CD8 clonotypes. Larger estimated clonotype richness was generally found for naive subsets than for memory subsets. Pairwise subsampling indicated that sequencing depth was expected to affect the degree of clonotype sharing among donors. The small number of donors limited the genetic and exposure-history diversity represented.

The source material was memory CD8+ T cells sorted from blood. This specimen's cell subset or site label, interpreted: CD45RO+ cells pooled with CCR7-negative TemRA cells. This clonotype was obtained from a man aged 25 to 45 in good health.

The nucleotide sequence reads TGTGCCAGCAGTGAAGGGGGGGGGCAGCCCCAGCATTTT. This is translated as CASSEGGGQPQHF. This chain is built from TRBV6-1 and TRBJ1-5, and TRBD1 may be the D gene, going by 5 matching bases. The CDR3 starts with the cysteine, ends with the phenylalanine, and has 13 residues. Of the read, only the CDR3 DNA is kept; its 39 bases are in frame from base 1. V loses 1 base of germline sequence and J loses 7 bases, and the interval between the two ends is 8 bases. Per the germline V gene, MNHNS is the CDR1 and SASEGT is the CDR2.